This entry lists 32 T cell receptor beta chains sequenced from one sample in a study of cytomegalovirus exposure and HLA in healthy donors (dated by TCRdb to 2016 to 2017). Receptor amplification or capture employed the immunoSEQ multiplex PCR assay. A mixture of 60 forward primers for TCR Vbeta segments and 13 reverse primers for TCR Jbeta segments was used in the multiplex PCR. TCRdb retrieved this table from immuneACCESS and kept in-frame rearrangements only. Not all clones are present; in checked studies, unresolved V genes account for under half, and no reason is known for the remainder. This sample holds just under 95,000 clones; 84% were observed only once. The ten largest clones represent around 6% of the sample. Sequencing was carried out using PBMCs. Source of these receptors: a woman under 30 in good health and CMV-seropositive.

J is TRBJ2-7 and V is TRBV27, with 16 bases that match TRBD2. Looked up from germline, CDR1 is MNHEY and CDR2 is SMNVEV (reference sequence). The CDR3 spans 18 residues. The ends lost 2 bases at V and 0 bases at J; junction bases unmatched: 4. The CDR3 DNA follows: TGTGCCAGCAGTTTAAGGGGACTAGCGGGAGGGCTCTCCTACGAGCAGTACTTC. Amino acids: CASSLRGLAGGLSYEQYF.

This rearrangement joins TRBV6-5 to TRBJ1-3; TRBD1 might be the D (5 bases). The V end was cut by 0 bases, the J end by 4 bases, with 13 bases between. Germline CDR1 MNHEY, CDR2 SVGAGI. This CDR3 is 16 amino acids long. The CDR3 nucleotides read TGTGCCAGCAGTTACTCGATGGGGCAGGGCGGAAACACCATATATTTT. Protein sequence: CASSYSMGQGGNTIYF.

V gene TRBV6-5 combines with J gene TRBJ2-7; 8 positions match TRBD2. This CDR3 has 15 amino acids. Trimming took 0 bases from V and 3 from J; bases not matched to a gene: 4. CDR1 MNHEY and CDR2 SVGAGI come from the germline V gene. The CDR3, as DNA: TGTGCCAGCAGTTACTCTACTAGCGGAGTCTACGAGCAGTACTTC. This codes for CASSYSTSGVYEQYF.

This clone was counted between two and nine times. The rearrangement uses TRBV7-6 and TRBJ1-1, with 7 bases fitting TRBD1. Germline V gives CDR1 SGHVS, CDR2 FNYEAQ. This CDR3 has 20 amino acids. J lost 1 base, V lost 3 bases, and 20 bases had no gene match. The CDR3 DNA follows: TGTGCCAGCAGCTTGGCGACAGGGCCAGGGTCCGGCACCAAGAACACTGAAGCTTTCTTT. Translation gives CASSLATGPGSGTKNTEAFF.

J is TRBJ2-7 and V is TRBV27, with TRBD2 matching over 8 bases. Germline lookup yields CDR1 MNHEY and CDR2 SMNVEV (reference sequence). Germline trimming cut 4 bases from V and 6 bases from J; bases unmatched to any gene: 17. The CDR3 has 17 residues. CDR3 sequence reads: CASSWDPPSGWGGEQYF. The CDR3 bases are TGTGCCAGCAGTTGGGACCCCCCTAGCGGGTGGGGGGGCGAGCAGTACTTC.

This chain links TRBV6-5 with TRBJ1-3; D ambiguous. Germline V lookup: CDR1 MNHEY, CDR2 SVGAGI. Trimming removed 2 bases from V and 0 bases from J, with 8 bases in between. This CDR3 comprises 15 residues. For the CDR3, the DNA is TGTGCCAGCAGTTACGGGGAGAGCTCTGGAAACACCATATATTTT. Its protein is CASSYGESSGNTIYF.

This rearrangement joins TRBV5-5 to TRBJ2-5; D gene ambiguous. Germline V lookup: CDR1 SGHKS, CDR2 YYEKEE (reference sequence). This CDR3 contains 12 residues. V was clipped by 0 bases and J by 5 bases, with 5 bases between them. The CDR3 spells CASSLAAETQYF. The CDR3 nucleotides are TGTGCCAGCAGCTTGGCTGCGGAGACCCAGTACTTC.

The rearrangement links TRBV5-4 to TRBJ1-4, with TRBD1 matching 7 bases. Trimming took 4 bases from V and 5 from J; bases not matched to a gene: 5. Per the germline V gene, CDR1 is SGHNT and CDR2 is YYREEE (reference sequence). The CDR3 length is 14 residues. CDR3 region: CASSGGQRNEKLFF. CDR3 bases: TGTGCCAGCAGCGGGGGACAGAGGAATGAAAAACTGTTTTTT.

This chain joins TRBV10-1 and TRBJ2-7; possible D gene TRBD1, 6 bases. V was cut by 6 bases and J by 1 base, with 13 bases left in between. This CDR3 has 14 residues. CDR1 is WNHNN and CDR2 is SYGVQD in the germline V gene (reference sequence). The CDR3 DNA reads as TGCGCCAGCAGCGAAATACAGGGATCCTACGAGCAGTACTTC. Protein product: CASSEIQGSYEQYF.

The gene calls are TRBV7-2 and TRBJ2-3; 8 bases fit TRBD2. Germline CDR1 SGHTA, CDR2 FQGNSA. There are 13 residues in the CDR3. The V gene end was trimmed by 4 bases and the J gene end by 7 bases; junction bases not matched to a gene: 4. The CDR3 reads CASSSLAGHTQYF. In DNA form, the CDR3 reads TGTGCCAGCAGCTCCCTAGCGGGCCATACGCAGTATTTT.

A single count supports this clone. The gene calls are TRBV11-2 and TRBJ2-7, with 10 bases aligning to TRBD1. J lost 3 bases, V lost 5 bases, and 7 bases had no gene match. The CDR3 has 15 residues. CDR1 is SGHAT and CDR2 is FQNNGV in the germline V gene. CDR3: CASSQLTGGLYEQYF. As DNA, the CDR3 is TGTGCCAGCAGCCAACTGACAGGGGGCCTCTACGAGCAGTACTTC. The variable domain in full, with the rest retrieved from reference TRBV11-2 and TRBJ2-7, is EAGVAQSPRYKIIEKRQSVAFWCNPISGHATLYWYQQILGQGPKLLIQFQNNGVVDDSQLPKDRFSAERLKGVDSTLKIQPAKLEDSAVYLCASSQLTGGLYEQYFGPGTRLTVT.

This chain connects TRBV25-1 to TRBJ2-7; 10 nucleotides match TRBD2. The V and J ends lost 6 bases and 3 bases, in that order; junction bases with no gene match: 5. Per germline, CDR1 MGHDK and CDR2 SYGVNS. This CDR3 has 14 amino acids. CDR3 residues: CASRGIAGGYEQYF. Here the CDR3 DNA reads TGTGCCAGCAGGGGAATAGCGGGAGGCTACGAGCAGTACTTC.

Written as DNA, the CDR3 is TGCGCCAGCAGCTTGGCGGTCAGGGGAACGACTGAAGCTTTCTTT. Residues: CASSLAVRGTTEAFF. The rearrangement uses TRBV5-1 and TRBJ1-1; D is perhaps TRBD1 (6 bases). This CDR3 is built from 15 residues. Germline loops: CDR1 SGHRS, CDR2 YFSETQ. V was shortened by 0 bases and J by 5 bases, with 14 bases between the two germline ends.

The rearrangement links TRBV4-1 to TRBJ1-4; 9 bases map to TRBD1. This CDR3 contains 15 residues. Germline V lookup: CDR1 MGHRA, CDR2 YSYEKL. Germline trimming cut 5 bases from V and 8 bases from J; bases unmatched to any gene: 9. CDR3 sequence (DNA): TGCGCCAGCAGCGGGACCGGGACAGGGAAGGAAAAACTGTTTTTT. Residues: CASSGTGTGKEKLFF.

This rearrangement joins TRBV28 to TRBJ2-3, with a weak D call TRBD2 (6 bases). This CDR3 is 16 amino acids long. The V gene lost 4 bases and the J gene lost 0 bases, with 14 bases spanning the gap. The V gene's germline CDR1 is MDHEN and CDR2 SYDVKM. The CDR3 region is CASSSVAVTSTDTQYF. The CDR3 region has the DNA TGTGCCAGCAGTTCAGTAGCGGTTACTAGCACAGATACGCAGTATTTT.

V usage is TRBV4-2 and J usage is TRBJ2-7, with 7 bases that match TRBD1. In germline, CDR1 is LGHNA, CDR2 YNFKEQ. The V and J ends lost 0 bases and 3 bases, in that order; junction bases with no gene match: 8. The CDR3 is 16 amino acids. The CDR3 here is CASSQELGQAVYEQYF. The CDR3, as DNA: TGTGCCAGCAGCCAAGAGCTCGGACAGGCAGTCTACGAGCAGTACTTC.

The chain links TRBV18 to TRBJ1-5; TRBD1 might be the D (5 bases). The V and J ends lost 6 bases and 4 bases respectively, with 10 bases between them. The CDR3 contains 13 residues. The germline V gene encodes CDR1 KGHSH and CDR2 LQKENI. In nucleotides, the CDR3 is TGTGCCAGCTCGCCAGGGCAGAATCAGCCCCAGCATTTT. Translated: CASSPGQNQPQHF.

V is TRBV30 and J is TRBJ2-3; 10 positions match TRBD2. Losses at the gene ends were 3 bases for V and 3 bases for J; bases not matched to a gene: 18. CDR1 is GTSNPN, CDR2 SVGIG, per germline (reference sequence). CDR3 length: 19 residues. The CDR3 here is CAWRTPLAGVWLGTDTQYF. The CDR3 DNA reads TGTGCCTGGAGGACCCCTCTAGCGGGAGTTTGGTTAGGGACAGATACGCAGTATTTT.

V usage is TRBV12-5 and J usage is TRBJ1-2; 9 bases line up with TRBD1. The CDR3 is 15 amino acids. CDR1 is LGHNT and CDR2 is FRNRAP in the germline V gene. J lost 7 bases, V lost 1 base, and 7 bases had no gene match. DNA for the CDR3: TGTGCTAGTGGTTTGGGGGGGGACAGGGACATTGGCTACACCTTC. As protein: CASGLGGDRDIGYTF.

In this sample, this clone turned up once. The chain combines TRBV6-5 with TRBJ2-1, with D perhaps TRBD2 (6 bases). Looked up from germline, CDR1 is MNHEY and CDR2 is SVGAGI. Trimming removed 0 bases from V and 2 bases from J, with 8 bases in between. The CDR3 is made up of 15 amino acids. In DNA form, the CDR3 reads TGTGCCAGCAGTTACTCTAGCGGTACCTACAATGAGCAGTTCTTC. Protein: CASSYSSGTYNEQFF.

The CDR3 here is CASSGAGTGVYEQYF. CDR3 nucleotides: TGTGCCAGCAGTGGAGCGGGGACAGGTGTTTACGAGCAGTACTTC. This chain links TRBV28 with TRBJ2-7; weak D call: TRBD1 (8 bases). There are 15 residues in the CDR3. The V end lost 5 bases, the J end lost 4 bases, and 18 bases lay between the germline ends. Germline CDR1 is MDHEN and CDR2 is SYDVKM.

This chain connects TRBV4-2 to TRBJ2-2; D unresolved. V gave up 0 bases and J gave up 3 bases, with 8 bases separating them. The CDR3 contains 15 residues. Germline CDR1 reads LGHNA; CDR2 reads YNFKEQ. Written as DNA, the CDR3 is TGTGCCAGCAGCCAAGATTATCAGTACACCGGGGAGCTGTTTTTT. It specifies CASSQDYQYTGELFF.

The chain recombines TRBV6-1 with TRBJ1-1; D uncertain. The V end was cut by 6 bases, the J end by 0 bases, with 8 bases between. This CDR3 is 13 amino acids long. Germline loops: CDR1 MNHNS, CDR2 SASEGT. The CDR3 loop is CASRQNLNTEAFF. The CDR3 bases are TGTGCCAGCAGGCAGAATTTGAACACTGAAGCTTTCTTT.

The CDR3 spells CASSPGGGNTIYF. DNA of the CDR3: TGTGCCAGCAGCCCGGGTGGCGGAAACACCATATATTTT. V gene TRBV5-6 combines with J gene TRBJ1-3; unclear D gene. This CDR3 contains 13 residues. Germline assignment: CDR1 SGHDT and CDR2 YYEEEE. Between the trimmed V and J ends, which lost 4 bases and 4 bases, there was a span of 9 bases.

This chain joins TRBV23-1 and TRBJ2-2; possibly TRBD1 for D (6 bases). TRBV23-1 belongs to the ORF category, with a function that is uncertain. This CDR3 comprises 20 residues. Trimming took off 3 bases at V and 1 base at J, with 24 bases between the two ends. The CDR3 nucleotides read TGCGCCAGCAGTCAGCACCTCCCGGGACACAAATCTGGGAACACCGGGGAGCTGTTTTTT. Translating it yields CASSQHLPGHKSGNTGELFF.

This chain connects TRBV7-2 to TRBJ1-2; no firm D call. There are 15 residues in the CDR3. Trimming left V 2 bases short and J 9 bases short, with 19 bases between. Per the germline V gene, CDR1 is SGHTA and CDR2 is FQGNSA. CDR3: CASSLFQAVLSSYTF. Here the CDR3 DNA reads TGTGCCAGCAGCTTATTTCAAGCCGTCCTATCAAGCTACACCTTC.

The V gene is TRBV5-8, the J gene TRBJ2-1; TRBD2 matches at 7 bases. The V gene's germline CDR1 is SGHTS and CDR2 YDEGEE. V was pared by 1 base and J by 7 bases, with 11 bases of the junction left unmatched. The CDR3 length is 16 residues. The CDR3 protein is CASSLPAGWDWNEQFF. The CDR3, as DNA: TGTGCCAGCAGCTTGCCAGCGGGGTGGGACTGGAATGAGCAGTTCTTC.

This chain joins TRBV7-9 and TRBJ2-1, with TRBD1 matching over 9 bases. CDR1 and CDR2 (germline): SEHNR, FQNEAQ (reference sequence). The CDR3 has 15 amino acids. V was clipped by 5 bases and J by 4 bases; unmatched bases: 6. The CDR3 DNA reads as TGTGCCAGCAGCCAAACAGGGGGCTTATACAATGAGCAGTTCTTC. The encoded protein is CASSQTGGLYNEQFF.

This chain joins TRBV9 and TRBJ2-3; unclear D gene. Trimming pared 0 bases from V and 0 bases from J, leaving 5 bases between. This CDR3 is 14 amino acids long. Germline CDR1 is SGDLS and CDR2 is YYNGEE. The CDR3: CASSVDSSTDTQYF. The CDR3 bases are TGTGCCAGCAGCGTAGATTCTAGCACAGATACGCAGTATTTT.

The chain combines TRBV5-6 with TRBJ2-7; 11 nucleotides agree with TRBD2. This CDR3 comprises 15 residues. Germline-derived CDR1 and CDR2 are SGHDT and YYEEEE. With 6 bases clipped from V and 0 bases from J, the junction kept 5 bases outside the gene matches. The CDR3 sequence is CASTLLAGGSYEQYF. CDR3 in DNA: TGTGCCAGCACTCTCCTAGCGGGAGGCTCCTACGAGCAGTACTTC. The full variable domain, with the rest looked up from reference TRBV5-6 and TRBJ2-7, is DAGVTQSPTHLIKTRGQQVTLRCSPKSGHDTVSWYQQALGQGPQFIFQYYEEEERQRGNFPDRFSGHQFPNYSSELNVNALLLGDSALYLCASTLLAGGSYEQYFGPGTRLTVT.

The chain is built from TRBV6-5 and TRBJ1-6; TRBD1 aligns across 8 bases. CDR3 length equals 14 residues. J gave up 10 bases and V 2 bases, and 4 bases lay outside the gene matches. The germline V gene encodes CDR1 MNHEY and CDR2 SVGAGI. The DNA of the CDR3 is TGTGCCAGCAGTTACAGAACAGGGGGGTCACCCCTCCACTTT. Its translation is CASSYRTGGSPLHF.

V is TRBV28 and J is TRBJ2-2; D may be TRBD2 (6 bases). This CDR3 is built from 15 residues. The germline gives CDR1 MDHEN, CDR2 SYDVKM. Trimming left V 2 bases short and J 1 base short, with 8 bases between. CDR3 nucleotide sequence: TGTGCCAGCAGTTTAAGCGGGCTGAACACCGGGGAGCTGTTTTTT. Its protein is CASSLSGLNTGELFF.